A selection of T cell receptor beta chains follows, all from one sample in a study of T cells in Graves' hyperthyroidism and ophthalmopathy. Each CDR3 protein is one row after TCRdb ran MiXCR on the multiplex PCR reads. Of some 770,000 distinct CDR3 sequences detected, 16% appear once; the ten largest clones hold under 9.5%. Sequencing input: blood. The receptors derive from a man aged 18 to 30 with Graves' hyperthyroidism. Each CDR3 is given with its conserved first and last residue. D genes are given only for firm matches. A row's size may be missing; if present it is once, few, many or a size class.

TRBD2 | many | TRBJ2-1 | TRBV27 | TGTGCCAGCGCCGGACTAGCGAGTTCGTTCTTC | CASAGLASSFF
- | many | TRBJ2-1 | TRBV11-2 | TGTGCCAGCAGCTTAGGCGGGGTGAACAATGAGCAGTTCTTC | CASSLGGVNNEQFF
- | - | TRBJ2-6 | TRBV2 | TGTGCCAGCAGTGACCGCGCCAACGTCCTGACTTTC | CASSDRANVLTF
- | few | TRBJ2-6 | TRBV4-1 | TGCGCCAGCAGCCAAGGCGCGCCACCCCTCTCTGGGGCCAACGTCCTGACTTTC | CASSQGAPPLSGANVLTF
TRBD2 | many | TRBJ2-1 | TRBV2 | TGTGCCAGCAGTGAAAAACGTAGCGGGAGAGGTCAGTTCTTC | CASSEKRSGRGQFF
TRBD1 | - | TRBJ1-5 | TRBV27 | TGTGCCAGCAGTACGACAGGGGTGGGGCAGCCCCAGCATTTT | CASSTTGVGQPQHF
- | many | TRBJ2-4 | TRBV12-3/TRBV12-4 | TGTGCCAGCAGTCTCTCCCCATTCGGGGGCTGGGACAAAAACATTCAGTACTTC | CASSLSPFGGWDKNIQYF
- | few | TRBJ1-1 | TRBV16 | TGTGCCAGCAGCCAAACGGAGGAGAACACTGAAGCTTTCTTT | CASSQTEENTEAFF
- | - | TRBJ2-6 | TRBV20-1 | TGCAGTGCTACCGCTCCGGGCAGGGCTGGGGCCAACGTCCTGACTTTC | CSATAPGRAGANVLTF
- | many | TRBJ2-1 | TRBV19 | TGTGCCAGTAGTAAACAGTCTAGCTCCTACAATGAGCAGTTCTTC | CASSKQSSSYNEQFF
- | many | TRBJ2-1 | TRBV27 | TGTGCCAGCAGTTCACGGGCCGACCGGGAGCAGTTCTTC | CASSSRADREQFF
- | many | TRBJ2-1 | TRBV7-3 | TGTGCCAGCAGCTTATCCCTGAGCTCCTACAATGAGCAGTTCTTC | CASSLSLSSYNEQFF
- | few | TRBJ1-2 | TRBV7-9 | TGTGCCAGCAGCTCCACCCGGATCGAAAGCTATGGCTACACCTTC | CASSSTRIESYGYTF
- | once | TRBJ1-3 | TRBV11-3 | TGTGCCAGCAGCTTATCACAGAACACCATATATTTT | CASSLSQNTIYF
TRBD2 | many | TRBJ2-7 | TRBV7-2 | TGTGCCAGCAGCTTGCTAGCGGGAGCAAACTACGAGCAGTACTTC | CASSLLAGANYEQYF
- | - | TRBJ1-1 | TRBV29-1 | TGCAGCGTTGACGACTTGGGGGGCACTGAAGCTTTCTTT | CSVDDLGGTEAFF
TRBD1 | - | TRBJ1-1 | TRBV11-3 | TGTGCCAGCGGCGGGACAGGGCTGAGGAACACTGAAGCTTTCTTT | CASGGTGLRNTEAFF
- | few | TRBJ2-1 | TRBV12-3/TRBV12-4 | TGTGCCAGCAAGGAAGGAGCGCCCCCCTACAATGAGCAGTTCTTC | CASKEGAPPYNEQFF
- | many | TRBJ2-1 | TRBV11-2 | TGTGCCAGCAGCTTTGGGGGCAGGGAGCAGTTCTTC | CASSFGGREQFF
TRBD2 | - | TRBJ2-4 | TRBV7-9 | TGTGCCAGCAGCCCGCTTGGACTAGCGGGAGGGCCTAACATTCAGTACTTC | CASSPLGLAGGPNIQYF
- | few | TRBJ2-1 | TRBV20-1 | TGCAGTGCTTCCGGGACTCCCTACAATGAGCAGTTCTTC | CSASGTPYNEQFF
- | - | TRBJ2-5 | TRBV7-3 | TGTGCCAGCAGCCCCCCCGGCTGGGAGACCCAGTACTTC | CASSPPGWETQYF
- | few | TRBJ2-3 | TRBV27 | TGTGCCAGCAGTTTATCCGGGGCGACCATCACAGATACGCAGTATTTT | CASSLSGATITDTQYF
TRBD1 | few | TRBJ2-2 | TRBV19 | TGTGCCAGTAGTATCCCACGACAGGGGTTACCCACCGGGGAGCTGTTTTTT | CASSIPRQGLPTGELFF
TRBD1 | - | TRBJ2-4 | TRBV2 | TGTGCCAGCGGTTACAGGGGAATAGCCAAAAACATTCAGTACTTC | CASGYRGIAKNIQYF
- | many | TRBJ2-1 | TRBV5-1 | TGCGCCAGCAGCGTCTCGGGTTGGGGGAAATACAATGAGCAGTTCTTC | CASSVSGWGKYNEQFF
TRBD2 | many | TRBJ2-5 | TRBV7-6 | TGTGCCAGCAGTCGTTTGGCGGGAGTGTCTCGAGAGACCCAGTACTTC | CASSRLAGVSRETQYF
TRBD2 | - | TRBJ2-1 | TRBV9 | TGTGCCAGCAGCAGGACTAGCGGGAGGGCTTCTGAGCAGTTCTTC | CASSRTSGRASEQFF
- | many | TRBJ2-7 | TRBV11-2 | TGTGCCAGCAGCCCGGGACTGATCTACGAGCAGTACTTC | CASSPGLIYEQYF
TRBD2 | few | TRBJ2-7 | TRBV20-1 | TGCAGTGCCCGGGGAACGGGGGGATATTCCGAGCAGTACTTC | CSARGTGGYSEQYF
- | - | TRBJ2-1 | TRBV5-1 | TGCGCCAGCAGCACACGGGATTACGCCTACAATGAGCAGTTCTTC | CASSTRDYAYNEQFF
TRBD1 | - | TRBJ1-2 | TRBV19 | TGTGCCAGTAGTCCTCTGACAGGGGGGACCTATGGCTACACCTTC | CASSPLTGGTYGYTF
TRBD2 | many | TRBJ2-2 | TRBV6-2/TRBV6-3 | TGTGCCAGCAGCCCGGGCGGGGGTACGAACACCGGGGAGCTGTTTTTT | CASSPGGGTNTGELFF
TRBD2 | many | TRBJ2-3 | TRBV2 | TGTGCCAGCAGTCATACTAGCGGGAGGACCCCTAGCACAGATACGCAGTATTTT | CASSHTSGRTPSTDTQYF
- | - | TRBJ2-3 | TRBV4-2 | TGTGCCAGCAGCCCGCCGGGGACGGCGACTAGCACAGATACGCAGTATTTT | CASSPPGTATSTDTQYF
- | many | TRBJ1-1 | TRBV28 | TGTGCCAGCAGTTTTCTTCAAGACGATGGCACTGAAGCTTTCTTT | CASSFLQDDGTEAFF
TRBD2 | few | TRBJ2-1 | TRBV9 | TGTGCCAGCAGCGTGCGGACTAGCGGGAGCAATGAGCAGTTCTTC | CASSVRTSGSNEQFF
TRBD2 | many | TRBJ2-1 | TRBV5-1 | TGCGCCAGCAGCTTCGGGACTAGCGGGACTCACAATGAGCAGTTCTTC | CASSFGTSGTHNEQFF
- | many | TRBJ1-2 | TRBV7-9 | TGTGCCAGCAGTCTTCTCGGTGGGGCAACACAACCCTATGGCTACACCTTC | CASSLLGGATQPYGYTF
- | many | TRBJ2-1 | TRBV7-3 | TGTGCCAGCAGCTACTATCCCCAAGGGGACAATGAGCAGTTCTTC | CASSYYPQGDNEQFF
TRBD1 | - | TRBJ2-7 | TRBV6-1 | TGTGCCAGCAGCCCTAGGGGGCCCCTGACCTACGAGCAGTACTTC | CASSPRGPLTYEQYF
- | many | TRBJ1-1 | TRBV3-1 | TGTGCCAGCAGCCAAGACGTGGGTATGAACACTGAAGCTTTCTTT | CASSQDVGMNTEAFF
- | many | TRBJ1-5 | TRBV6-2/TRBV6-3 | TGTGCCAGCACCCCCGACGGAGCCCAGCCCCAGCATTTT | CASTPDGAQPQHF
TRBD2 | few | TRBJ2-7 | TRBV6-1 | TGTGCCAGCAGTGAAAAATTAGCGGGAGGTCGCTTTGAGCAGTACTTC | CASSEKLAGGRFEQYF
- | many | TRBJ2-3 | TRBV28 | TGTGCCAGCAGTTTAAACAGGGCCGTAGATACGCAGTATTTT | CASSLNRAVDTQYF
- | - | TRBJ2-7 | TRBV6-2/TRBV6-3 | TGTGCCAGCAGTTACTCGGCGGGATTTACCTACGAGCAGTACTTC | CASSYSAGFTYEQYF
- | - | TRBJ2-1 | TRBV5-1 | TGCGCCAGCAGCTTGGGCGGCCACTTCAATGAGCAGTTCTTC | CASSLGGHFNEQFF
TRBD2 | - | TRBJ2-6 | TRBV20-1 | TGCAGTGCTAGAGATCCAGCTAGCGGGAACTCTGGGGCCAACGTCCTGACTTTC | CSARDPASGNSGANVLTF
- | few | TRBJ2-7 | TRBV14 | TGTGCCAGCAGCCAGCCAGGACCCTCATCGGGGCAGTACTTC | CASSQPGPSSGQYF
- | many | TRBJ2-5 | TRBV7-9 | TGTGCCAGCAGCGGGCGGGACAGAGGTTGGCAAGAGACCCAGTACTTC | CASSGRDRGWQETQYF
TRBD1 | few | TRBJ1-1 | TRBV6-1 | TGTGCCAGCAGTGAATTGCCAGGGGGCCTGATGAACACTGAAGCTTTCTTT | CASSELPGGLMNTEAFF
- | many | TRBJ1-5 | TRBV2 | TGTGCCAGCGGGGCAGGGGTAGGCCAGCCCCAGCATTTT | CASGAGVGQPQHF
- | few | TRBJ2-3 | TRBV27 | TGTGCCAGCAGCTTAGCGTATGCTAGCACAGATACGCAGTATTTT | CASSLAYASTDTQYF
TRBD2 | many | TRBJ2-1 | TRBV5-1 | TGCGCCAGCAGCGCTCTAGCGGGAGGAGGGAATGAGCAGTTCTTC | CASSALAGGGNEQFF